This passage covers 21 T cell receptor beta chains from one sample sequenced in a study of blood T cell repertoires in COVID-19. Profiling relied on immunoSEQ multiplex PCR, and the TCRdb table lists in-frame clones only, not all of them. The repertoire has more than 200,000 clones, about 84% of them found once; the top ten carry around 7.4%. Sequences were obtained from PBMCs or T cells enriched from blood (not recorded which). Receptor source: a woman between 35 and 50 years old with acute COVID-19.

The gene calls are TRBV5-5 and TRBJ2-5, with TRBD1 identical over 11 bases. The V gene's germline CDR1 is SGHKS and CDR2 YYEKEE (reference sequence). J was trimmed by 5 bases and V by 0 bases; bases with no gene match: 3. The CDR3 sequence is 15 residues long. In DNA form, the CDR3 reads TGTGCCAGCAGCTTGGCCGGGACAGGGGGGGAGACCCAGTACTTC. Its translation: CASSLAGTGGETQYF.

V and J are TRBV5-1 and TRBJ2-2, with D perhaps matching TRBD2 (6 bases). The CDR3 loop spans 16 amino acids. The V gene lost 4 bases and the J gene lost 4 bases, with 17 bases spanning the gap. Looked up from germline, CDR1 is SGHRS and CDR2 is YFSETQ. As DNA, the CDR3 is TGCGCCAGCAGCCCCAGGACTTGGAGGGGCACCGGGGAGCTGTTTTTT. Residues: CASSPRTWRGTGELFF.

V gene TRBV19 combines with J gene TRBJ1-4; D is uncertain. Trimming took 3 bases from V and 0 from J, leaving 5 bases between them. CDR3 length: 14 residues. Germline V gene lookup returns CDR1 LNHDA and CDR2 SQIVND (reference sequence). The chain's CDR3 is CASSIPPTNEKLFF. In DNA form, the CDR3 reads TGTGCCAGTAGTATCCCTCCAACTAATGAAAAACTGTTTTTT.

The rearrangement joins TRBV5-1 to TRBJ2-5; D may be TRBD1 (6 bases). The V gene lost 3 bases and the J gene lost 6 bases, with 15 bases spanning the gap. Per the germline V gene, CDR1 is SGHRS and CDR2 is YFSETQ. The CDR3 has 14 residues. The CDR3 nucleotides are TGCGCCAGCAGCTCCGGACAGCTTAGGAAGACCCAGTACTTC. Translated, it gives CASSSGQLRKTQYF.

The V and J genes are TRBV6-2 or TRBV6-3 and TRBJ1-3, with D possibly TRBD1 on 6 matching bases. The V and J ends lost 0 bases and 3 bases respectively, with 9 bases between them. In germline, CDR1 is MNHEY, CDR2 SVGEGT. This CDR3 is built from 15 residues. CDR3 sequence: CASSYSSRGGNTIYF. CDR3 DNA: TGTGCCAGCAGTTACTCTAGCAGGGGTGGAAACACCATATATTTT.

The chain employs TRBV15 and TRBJ2-7; tentative D call: TRBD2 (6 bases). This CDR3 region has 13 residues. CDR1 and CDR2 (germline): LNHNV, YYDKDF (reference sequence). Trimming stripped 1 base from V and 7 bases from J, with 11 bases between. CDR3 nucleotides: TGTGCCACCAGCAGAGTGGGGGGTGGAGAGCAGTACTTC. It yields the protein CATSRVGGGEQYF.

The chain combines TRBV28 with TRBJ1-1; D ambiguous. The CDR3 runs to 11 residues. V lost 5 bases to trimming and J lost 6 bases, with 7 bases between them. The germline V gene encodes CDR1 MDHEN and CDR2 SYDVKM. The CDR3 is CASSSLAEAFF. CDR3 nucleotides: TGTGCCAGCAGTAGCCTAGCTGAAGCTTTCTTT.

This chain joins TRBV28 and TRBJ1-4; 8 nucleotides line up with TRBD1. With V trimmed by 3 bases and J by 7 bases, 7 bases remained unmatched. The CDR3 totals 15 residues. Germline V lookup: CDR1 MDHEN, CDR2 SYDVKM. The CDR3 spells CASSFGGQGSEKLFF. The CDR3 bases are TGTGCCAGCAGTTTCGGAGGACAGGGAAGTGAAAAACTGTTTTTT. Full variable domain (rest looked up from reference TRBV28 and TRBJ1-4): DVKVTQSSRYLVKRTGEKVFLECVQDMDHENMFWYRQDPGLGLRLIYFSYDVKMKEKGDIPEGYSVSREKKERFSLILESASTNQTSMYLCASSFGGQGSEKLFFGSGTQLSVL.

V usage is TRBV9 and J usage is TRBJ1-6, with 11 bases identical to TRBD1. After removal of 7 bases from V and 10 bases from J, the junction contained 7 bases not matched to a gene. CDR3 length: 14 amino acids. Germline assignment: CDR1 SGDLS and CDR2 YYNGEE. The CDR3 sequence: CASGGTGGMSPLHF. DNA for the CDR3: TGTGCCAGCGGGGGGACAGGGGGAATGTCACCCCTCCACTTT.

The J gene is TRBJ2-3, the V gene TRBV19; 9 bases are shared with TRBD2. V was clipped by 5 bases and J by 1 base; unmatched bases: 4. Germline CDR1 and CDR2: LNHDA and SQIVND (reference sequence). There are 15 residues in the CDR3. CDR3 nucleotide sequence: TGTGCCAGTAGTGAGGGACTAGCAGGCACAGATACGCAGTATTTT. Residues: CASSEGLAGTDTQYF.

The table lists this clone with a few counts. V gene TRBV6-1 combines with J gene TRBJ2-7; a weak D match, TRBD1 (7 bases). Trimming took off 2 bases at V and 5 bases at J, with 13 bases between the two ends. Germline assignment: CDR1 MNHNS and CDR2 SASEGT. The CDR3 consists of 14 residues. CDR3 sequence reads: CASSEQQGGHEQYF. The CDR3 coding sequence is TGTGCCAGCAGTGAACAGCAGGGGGGACACGAGCAGTACTTC.

The genes are TRBV24-1 and TRBJ2-5; D unresolved. Germline loops: CDR1 KGHDR, CDR2 SFDVKD. The CDR3 extends over 16 amino acids. V was clipped by 0 bases and J by 1 base, with 11 bases between them. The CDR3 spells CATSDLPWAPQETQYF. The DNA for the CDR3 is TGTGCCACCAGTGATTTGCCCTGGGCCCCCCAAGAGACCCAGTACTTC.

V and J are TRBV5-6 and TRBJ1-2; D gene uncertain. Trimming removed 0 bases from V and 4 bases from J, with 10 bases in between. The CDR3 extends over 14 amino acids. The germline CDR1 and CDR2 sequences are SGHDT and YYEEEE. The DNA for the CDR3 is TGTGCCAGCAGCTTGGGGGGAGACGCCTATGGCTACACCTTC. It translates to CASSLGGDAYGYTF.

The chain combines TRBV28 with TRBJ2-5; the D gene is possibly TRBD1 (6 bases). Between the trimmed V and J ends, which lost 3 bases and 1 base, there was a span of 24 bases. The CDR3 extends over 19 amino acids. The germline gives CDR1 MDHEN, CDR2 SYDVKM. The CDR3 is CASSFRGQFFTVGQETQYF. The DNA for the CDR3 is TGTGCCAGCAGTTTCCGTGGACAGTTTTTTACTGTCGGCCAAGAGACCCAGTACTTC.

The genes are TRBV5-1 and TRBJ2-3, with 9 bases that match TRBD2. This CDR3 is 15 amino acids long. Germline lookup yields CDR1 SGHRS and CDR2 YFSETQ. The V gene end was trimmed by 3 bases and the J gene end by 4 bases; junction bases not matched to a gene: 6. The CDR3, as DNA: TGCGCCAGCAGCTGGGCGGGGGGGCCGTCAGATACGCAGTATTTT. This sequence encodes CASSWAGGPSDTQYF.

A few counts support this clone. This CDR3 is also generated by other DNA sequences in the sample. V and J are TRBV18 and TRBJ1-2; possibly TRBD1 for D (5 bases). The CDR3 has 15 amino acids. The germline V and J ends were trimmed by 0 bases and 0 bases, with 8 bases remaining between them. Per germline, CDR1 KGHSH and CDR2 LQKENI. The DNA for the CDR3 is TGTGCCAGCTCACCACCGGCAGGGACTAACTATGGCTACACCTTC. Its protein product is CASSPPAGTNYGYTF.

V usage is TRBV7-3 and J usage is TRBJ1-1; a possible D gene is TRBD1 (6 bases). This CDR3 has 14 residues. Germline CDR1 and CDR2: SGHTA and FQGTGA. Trimming left V 1 base short and J 4 bases short, with 10 bases between. The CDR3 sequence: CASSLSPGVTEAFF. The CDR3 DNA sequence: TGTGCCAGCAGCTTAAGTCCAGGGGTCACTGAAGCTTTCTTT.

This sequence joins TRBV19 and TRBJ1-1, with TRBD1 matching 7 bases. Unmatched junction bases numbered 10, after V lost 5 bases and J lost 7 bases. There are 14 residues in the CDR3. Germline values: CDR1 LNHDA, CDR2 SQIVND (reference sequence). CDR3 residues: CASSATGTEGEAFF. As DNA, the CDR3 is TGTGCCAGTAGTGCAACCGGGACAGAGGGTGAAGCTTTCTTT.

The V and J genes are TRBV10-3 and TRBJ1-1; D may be TRBD1 (5 bases). Trimming left V 0 bases short and J 4 bases short, with 12 bases between. The germline CDR1 and CDR2 sequences are ENHRY and SYGVKD. The CDR3 sequence is 15 residues long. CDR3 DNA sequence: TGTGCCATCAGTGAGTCGGGGCCGAGAGCCACTGAAGCTTTCTTT. This sequence encodes CAISESGPRATEAFF.

The gene calls are TRBV6-5 and TRBJ1-2; D is ambiguous. CDR1 is MNHEY and CDR2 is SVGAGI in the germline V gene. The CDR3 consists of 15 residues. V was shortened by 0 bases and J by 4 bases, with 12 bases between the two germline ends. The CDR3 region is CASSYSGREGYGYTF. In DNA form, the CDR3 reads TGTGCCAGCAGTTACTCGGGTCGGGAGGGCTATGGCTACACCTTC.

This chain joins TRBV2 and TRBJ2-7; maybe TRBD2 (5 bases). Germline CDR1 is SNHLY and CDR2 is FYNNEI. This CDR3 is built from 13 residues. V shed 5 bases and J shed 1 base, with 9 bases lying between them. The CDR3 region is CASSSGSSYEQYF. The CDR3 nucleotides read TGTGCCAGCAGTTCGGGGTCTTCCTACGAGCAGTACTTC.